Below, 23 T cell receptor beta chains from the same sample are listed, as sequenced in a study of blood T cell repertoires in COVID-19. Repertoires were generated with immunoSEQ multiplex PCR, while TCRdb's copy carries only in-frame clones and drops some. In the table there are about 210,000 clones, about 86% of which are singletons. The sequenced sample was peripheral blood. These receptor sequences come from a man aged 18 to 29 with active or convalescent COVID-19.

The V gene is TRBV19, the J gene TRBJ2-1; the D gene is possibly TRBD1 (5 bases). V lost 8 bases and J 9 bases, leaving 11 bases between the germline ends. This CDR3 has 11 amino acids. Germline V lookup: CDR1 LNHDA, CDR2 SQIVND (reference sequence). As DNA, the CDR3 is TGTGCCAGTCAGGGTTTCCCTGAGCAGTTCTTC. Its translation: CASQGFPEQFF.

This sequence joins TRBV30 and TRBJ1-2, with 8 nucleotides matching TRBD1. Germline V gives CDR1 GTSNPN, CDR2 SVGIG (reference sequence). Trimming at V came to 0 bases and at J to 13 bases, leaving 7 bases not matched to a gene. The CDR3 loop spans 12 amino acids. The CDR3 spells CAWSVQGGPPTF. The CDR3 DNA sequence: TGTGCCTGGAGTGTACAGGGGGGGCCTCCCACCTTC.

The chain recombines TRBV3-1 (or the pseudogene TRBV3-2) with TRBJ1-2; TRBD1 might be the D (6 bases). This CDR3 has 13 residues. CDR1 is LGHDT, CDR2 YNNKEL, per germline (reference sequence). Trimming took 6 bases from V and 4 from J, leaving 12 bases between them. CDR3 DNA: TGTGCCAGCAGACAGGGACCCTCCTATGGCTACACCTTC. It specifies CASRQGPSYGYTF.

The chain recombines TRBV18 with TRBJ2-3; D not resolved. Germline V gives CDR1 KGHSH, CDR2 LQKENI. V lost 2 bases and J lost 2, with 8 bases in between. CDR3 length: 14 amino acids. CDR3 in DNA: TGTGCCAGCTCACCAGCTCAGATCACAGATACGCAGTATTTT. Translated: CASSPAQITDTQYF.

The chain has TRBV6-5 and TRBJ1-5, with TRBD1 matching over 8 bases. Germline V gene data show CDR1 as MNHEY and CDR2 as SVGAGI. The CDR3 spans 14 residues. The V segment lost 6 bases and the J segment 4 bases; nucleotides outside the gene matches: 5. CDR3 sequence reads: CASRKQGGNQPQHF. CDR3 bases: TGTGCCAGCAGGAAACAGGGGGGGAATCAGCCCCAGCATTTT.

The chain employs TRBV18 and TRBJ1-2; D not certain. The germline CDR1 and CDR2 sequences are KGHSH and LQKENI. The CDR3 loop spans 15 amino acids. V was cut by 3 bases and J by 4 bases, with 15 bases left in between. CDR3 residues: CASSPLESGVYGYTF. CDR3 DNA: TGTGCCAGCTCACCTTTGGAATCCGGGGTCTATGGCTACACCTTC.

The V and J genes are TRBV7-9 and TRBJ2-1, with 7 bases aligning to TRBD1. This CDR3 spans 17 amino acids. Germline assignment: CDR1 SEHNR and CDR2 FQNEAQ (reference sequence). V dropped 4 bases and J dropped 1; count of bases not matched to a gene: 10. The CDR3 here is CASSSNGQALSYNEQFF. The DNA for the CDR3 is TGTGCCAGCAGCTCCAACGGACAGGCCCTTTCCTACAATGAGCAGTTCTTC. Together with reference TRBV7-9 and TRBJ2-1, the CDR3 gives the full variable domain: DTGVSQNPRHKITKRGQNVTFRCDPISEHNRLYWYRQTLGQGPEFLTYFQNEAQLEKSRLLSDRFSAERPKGSFSTLEIQRTEQGDSAMYLCASSSNGQALSYNEQFFGPGTRLTVL.

The gene calls are TRBV11-1 and TRBJ2-3, with D perhaps matching TRBD1 (6 bases). Germline V gene data show CDR1 as SGHAT and CDR2 as FQDESV (reference sequence). The V end was cut by 5 bases, the J end by 0 bases, with 12 bases between. This CDR3 contains 15 residues. The CDR3 loop is CASSHGTLSTDTQYF. DNA of the CDR3: TGTGCCAGCAGCCACGGGACACTCAGCACAGATACGCAGTATTTT. Supplemented by reference TRBV11-1 and TRBJ2-3, the full variable domain reads EAEVAQSPRYKITEKSQAVAFWCDPISGHATLYWYRQILGQGPELLVQFQDESVVDDSQLPKDRFSAERLKGVDSTLKIQPAELGDSAMYLCASSHGTLSTDTQYFGPGTRLTVL.

The chain recombines TRBV28 with TRBJ1-2; 8 bases agree with TRBD1. The V gene's germline CDR1 is MDHEN and CDR2 SYDVKM. The trim removed 6 bases at V and 2 bases at J, leaving 5 bases unmatched. This CDR3 contains 14 residues. CDR3 DNA: TGTGCCAGCAGGCTACAGGGGGTGAACTATGGCTACACCTTC. This encodes CASRLQGVNYGYTF.

The chain carries TRBV28 and TRBJ2-7; D may be TRBD1 (5 bases). CDR1 and CDR2 (germline): MDHEN, SYDVKM. The length of the CDR3 is 13 residues. V was pared by 6 bases and J by 0 bases, with 9 bases between. CDR3 DNA sequence: TGTGCCAGCAGCTCAGGGCCCTCCTACGAGCAGTACTTC. Its translation: CASSSGPSYEQYF.

Only a few counts were recorded for this clone. The chain combines TRBV5-1 with TRBJ2-1; 8 nucleotides agree with TRBD2. The CDR3 sequence is 15 residues long. The J segment lost 3 bases and the V segment lost 1 base, leaving 3 bases of the junction unmatched. Germline loops: CDR1 SGHRS, CDR2 YFSETQ. The CDR3 nucleotides are TGCGCCAGCAGCTTGTTAGCGGGGAACTACAATGAGCAGTTCTTC. Protein product: CASSLLAGNYNEQFF. Full variable domain (outside the CDR3, taken from reference TRBV5-1 and TRBJ2-1): KAGVTQTPRYLIKTRGQQVTLSCSPISGHRSVSWYQQTPGQGLQFLFEYFSETQRNKGNFPGRFSGRQFSNSRSEMNVSTLELGDSALYLCASSLLAGNYNEQFFGPGTRLTVL.

The genes are TRBV7-3 and TRBJ2-2; tentative D call: TRBD1 (6 bases). V shed 5 bases and J shed 5 bases, with 15 bases lying between them. CDR1 and CDR2 (germline): SGHTA, FQGTGA. The CDR3 is 15 amino acids. This CDR3 reads CASSAGTKPTGELFF. The CDR3 DNA reads as TGTGCCAGCAGCGCCGGGACAAAACCGACCGGGGAGCTGTTTTTT.

The J gene is TRBJ2-5, the V gene TRBV7-2, with 8 bases matching TRBD2. This CDR3 has 18 amino acids. After removal of 4 bases from V and 5 bases from J, the junction contained 18 bases not matched to a gene. Germline CDR1 SGHTA, CDR2 FQGNSA. CDR3 loop: CASSWTSSGAGAGETQYF. DNA of the CDR3: TGTGCCAGCAGCTGGACGTCCTCGGGAGCGGGAGCGGGGGAGACCCAGTACTTC.

V usage is TRBV5-1 and J usage is TRBJ2-5; 8 positions match TRBD1. The trim removed 2 bases at V and 5 bases at J, leaving 11 bases unmatched. Germline-derived CDR1 and CDR2 are SGHRS and YFSETQ. The CDR3 is 16 residues long. CDR3 residues: CASSFLTGVGVETQYF. The DNA of the CDR3 is TGCGCCAGCAGCTTTTTGACAGGGGTAGGAGTGGAGACCCAGTACTTC.

The J gene is TRBJ1-1, the V gene TRBV4-3; D remains ambiguous. This CDR3 comprises 13 residues. Germline V CDR1 and CDR2: LGHNA, YSLEER. V gave up 0 bases and J gave up 0 bases, with 2 bases separating them. The CDR3 is CASSQDMNTEAFF. The CDR3 nucleotides read TGCGCCAGCAGCCAAGATATGAACACTGAAGCTTTCTTT.

A note on this clone: This sample includes further DNA sequences coding for the same CDR3. J is TRBJ2-1 and V is TRBV2; a weak D match, TRBD2 (6 bases). This CDR3 has 14 amino acids. Per germline, CDR1 SNHLY and CDR2 FYNNEI. Trimming left V 7 bases short and J 7 bases short, with 17 bases between. The CDR3 reads CASTPGLRGNEQFF. The DNA for the CDR3 is TGTGCCAGCACCCCGGGACTTCGAGGAAATGAGCAGTTCTTC.

The chain has TRBV11-2 and TRBJ1-2; D gene unclear. V lost 5 bases and J 1 base, leaving 20 bases between the germline ends. This CDR3 is built from 17 residues. CDR1 and CDR2 from the germline V gene are SGHAT and FQNNGV. The CDR3 region is CASSPGGSDLLNYGYTF. The CDR3 coding sequence is TGTGCCAGCAGCCCCGGCGGGTCCGATTTACTTAACTATGGCTACACCTTC.

This chain joins TRBV7-2 and TRBJ2-7, with TRBD1 identical over 8 bases. The germline CDR1 and CDR2 sequences are SGHTA and FQGNSA. The CDR3 runs 15 residues. Losses at the gene ends were 5 bases for V and 4 bases for J; bases not matched to a gene: 10. The CDR3 DNA sequence: TGTGCCAGCAGCCCTCGCCTTCGGACAGGGTACGAGCAGTACTTC. This sequence encodes CASSPRLRTGYEQYF.

The CDR3 DNA sequence: TGCGCCAGCAGCCTATCGGGACAGGGGGCCTACAATGAGCAGTTCTTC. It is translated as CASSLSGQGAYNEQFF. The genes are TRBV5-1 and TRBJ2-1, with 11 bases fitting TRBD1. The CDR3 has 16 residues. Germline-derived CDR1 and CDR2 are SGHRS and YFSETQ. The V segment lost 4 bases and the J segment 2 bases; nucleotides outside the gene matches: 5. Variable domain in full (rest from reference TRBV5-1 and TRBJ2-1): KAGVTQTPRYLIKTRGQQVTLSCSPISGHRSVSWYQQTPGQGLQFLFEYFSETQRNKGNFPGRFSGRQFSNSRSEMNVSTLELGDSALYLCASSLSGQGAYNEQFFGPGTRLTVL.

V is TRBV19 and J is TRBJ1-1; D may be TRBD1 (6 bases). V was cut by 10 bases and J by 0 bases, with 12 bases left in between. Germline-derived CDR1 and CDR2 are LNHDA and SQIVND (reference sequence). This CDR3 has 13 amino acids. CDR3 coding DNA: TGTGCCATCAAGGGGGGGTTGAACACTGAAGCTTTCTTT. Residues: CAIKGGLNTEAFF.

The CDR3 reads CASSSVGSQPQHF. The CDR3 DNA sequence: TGTGCCAGCAGTTCCGTGGGCAGTCAGCCCCAGCATTTT. V gene TRBV27 combines with J gene TRBJ1-5; D gene uncertain. V was shortened by 4 bases and J by 6 bases, with 10 bases between the two germline ends. This CDR3 has 13 residues. Per germline, CDR1 MNHEY and CDR2 SMNVEV (reference sequence).

This clone was counted only a few times. CDR3 residues: CASGSGIYEQFF. The CDR3 nucleotides are TGTGCCAGTGGCTCGGGAATCTATGAGCAGTTCTTC. The chain combines TRBV19 with TRBJ2-1, with TRBD2 as a possible D gene (5 bases). The V end was cut by 8 bases, the J end by 8 bases, with 13 bases between. The CDR3 extends over 12 amino acids. Germline V gene sequence: CDR1 LNHDA, CDR2 SQIVND (reference sequence).

This clone was picked up one time. The chain links TRBV28 to TRBJ2-7, with 14 bases that match TRBD2. This CDR3 spans 17 amino acids. V gave up 5 bases and J gave up 6 bases; unmatched junction bases: 12. The V gene's germline CDR1 is MDHEN and CDR2 SYDVKM. The CDR3 DNA reads as TGTGCCAGCAGTCTAACCGGGACTAGCGGGAGAGATGGCGAGCAGTACTTC. Translation gives CASSLTGTSGRDGEQYF.